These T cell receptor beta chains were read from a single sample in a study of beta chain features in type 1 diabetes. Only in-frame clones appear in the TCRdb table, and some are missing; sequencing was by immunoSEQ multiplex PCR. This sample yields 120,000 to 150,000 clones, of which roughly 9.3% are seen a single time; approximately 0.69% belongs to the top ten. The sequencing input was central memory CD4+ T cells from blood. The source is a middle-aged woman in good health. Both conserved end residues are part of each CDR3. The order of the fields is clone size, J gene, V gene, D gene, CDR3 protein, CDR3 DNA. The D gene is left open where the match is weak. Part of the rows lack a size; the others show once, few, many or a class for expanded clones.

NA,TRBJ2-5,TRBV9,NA,CASSVATGSPTQYF,TGTGCCAGCAGCGTAGCTACAGGGTCTCCGACCCAGTACTTC
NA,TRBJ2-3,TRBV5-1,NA,CASGRGQDTQYF,TGCGCCAGCGGCCGGGGTCAAGATACGCAGTATTTT
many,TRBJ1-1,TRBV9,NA,CASSIGQRTEAFF,TGTGCCAGCAGCATCGGACAGAGAACTGAAGCTTTCTTT
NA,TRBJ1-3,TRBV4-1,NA,CASSQEYSYSGNTIYF,TGCGCCAGCAGCCAAGAATACAGCTACTCTGGAAACACCATATATTTT
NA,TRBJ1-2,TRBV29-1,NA,CSFTGLYGYTF,TGCAGCTTCACAGGGTTATATGGCTACACCTTC
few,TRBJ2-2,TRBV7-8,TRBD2,CASSRTSSTGELFF,TGTGCCAGCAGCCGGACTAGCAGCACCGGGGAGCTGTTTTTT
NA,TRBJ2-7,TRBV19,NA,CASSMRDIGKGEQYF,TGTGCCAGTAGTATGAGAGACATAGGAAAAGGCGAGCAGTACTTC
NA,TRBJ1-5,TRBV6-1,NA,CASGLGGNQPQHF,TGTGCCAGCGGACTCGGGGGAAATCAGCCCCAGCATTTT
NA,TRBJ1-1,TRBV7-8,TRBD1,CASSFVDRGASLF,TGTGCCAGCAGCTTCGTAGACAGGGGGGCCTCTCTCTTT
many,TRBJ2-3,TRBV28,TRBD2,CASSYSGPSTDTQYF,TGTGCCAGCAGCTATAGCGGGCCTAGCACAGATACGCAGTATTTT
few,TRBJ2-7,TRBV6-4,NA,CASEFRGPKRGEQYF,TGTGCCAGCGAATTCCGCGGGCCCAAACGGGGGGAGCAGTACTTC
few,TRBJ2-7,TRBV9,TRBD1,CASSRGPGQGSEQYF,TGTGCCAGCAGCCGTGGACCGGGACAGGGTTCCGAGCAGTACTTC
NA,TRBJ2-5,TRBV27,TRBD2,CASSFRGGRETQYF,TGTGCCAGCAGTTTCCGGGGGGGCCGTGAGACCCAGTACTTC
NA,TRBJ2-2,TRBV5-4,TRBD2,CASSPGLAGPTGELFF,TGTGCCAGCAGCCCCGGACTAGCGGGGCCCACCGGGGAGCTGTTTTTT
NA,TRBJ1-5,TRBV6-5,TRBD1,CASTRGQGDQPQHF,TGTGCCAGCACCCGGGGACAGGGCGATCAGCCCCAGCATTTT
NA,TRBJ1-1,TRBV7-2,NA,CASSTDRNTEAFF,TGTGCCAGCAGCACCGACAGGAACACTGAAGCTTTCTTT
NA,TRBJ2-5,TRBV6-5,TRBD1,CASSYRTGGKGETQYF,TGTGCCAGCAGTTACCGCACAGGGGGCAAGGGAGAGACCCAGTACTTC
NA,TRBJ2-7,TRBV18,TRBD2,CASSPFIGPGGEQYF,TGTGCCAGCTCACCATTTATTGGCCCGGGGGGCGAGCAGTACTTC
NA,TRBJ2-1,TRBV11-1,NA,CASSLAGGPFYNEQFF,TGTGCCAGCAGCTTAGCGGGGGGGCCGTTCTACAATGAGCAGTTCTTC
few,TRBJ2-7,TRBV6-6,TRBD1,CASTPDRGPYEQYF,TGTGCCAGCACCCCCGACAGGGGTCCTTACGAGCAGTACTTC
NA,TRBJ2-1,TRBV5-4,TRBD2,CASSLSSTSGQYNEQFF,TGTGCCAGCAGCTTGTCCAGTACTAGCGGGCAGTACAATGAGCAGTTCTTC
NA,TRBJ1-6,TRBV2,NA,CASRAKYNSPLHF,TGTGCCAGCAGAGCAAAGTATAATTCACCCCTCCACTTT
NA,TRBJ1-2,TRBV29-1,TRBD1,CSVMTRQGSLGGYTF,TGCAGCGTTATGACCCGACAGGGCTCACTTGGGGGCTACACCTTC
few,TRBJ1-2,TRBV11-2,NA,CASSLGVLQANYGYTF,TGTGCCAGCAGCTTAGGAGTGTTGCAGGCTAACTATGGCTACACCTTC
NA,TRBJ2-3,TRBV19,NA,CASSTGWRGTDTQYF,TGTGCCAGTAGTACCGGGTGGCGGGGAACAGATACGCAGTATTTT
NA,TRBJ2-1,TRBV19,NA,CASSIGGRSADEQFF,TGTGCCAGTAGTATAGGGGGGAGGAGTGCGGATGAGCAGTTCTTC